The T cell receptor (beta chain) described here comes from a study of cytomegalovirus exposure and HLA in healthy donors. With regard to this clone: Its antigen is currently unknown.

It was with 60 Vbeta and 13 Jbeta primers that the PCR ran. Clones were sequenced by immunoSEQ multiplex PCR, and TCRdb holds only the in-frame ones, with some missing. The sample lists 150,000 to 200,000 clones, 70% to 85% occurring once. Findings of the study overall: What a later analysis reportedly showed was that an Asian-associated ancestry cluster had fewer N-insertions than the roughly 700-donor mean. A later analysis linked a missense variant in DCLRE1C to the trimming of TCR beta V and J genes.

The clonotype was recovered from a man in his forties or fifties in good health and CMV-seronegative. Input material: PBMCs.

CDR3 nucleotide sequence: TGTGCCAGTAGTACCCCCGGCCAGACGGGGAACACTGAAGCTTTCTTT. It translates to CASSTPGQTGNTEAFF. The chain recombines TRBV19 with TRBJ1-1; D not resolved. The germline V gene has CDR1 LNHDA and CDR2 SQIVND (reference sequence). This CDR3 contains 16 residues. Between the trimmed V and J ends, which lost 4 bases and 1 base, there was a span of 16 bases.